This record concerns one T cell receptor (beta chain) sequence. The germline gives CDR1 SGHVS, CDR2 FQNEAQ. V was shortened by 0 bases and J by 2 bases, with 11 bases between the two germline ends. The CDR3 runs 16 residues. This entry comes from a study of blood T cell repertoires in COVID-19. Study background: In each case, the material was cDNA or gDNA derived from T cells, B-cell-depleted T cells, or PBMCs.

In the original workflow: Amplification with reference gene primers provided the estimates of nucleated cell counts. Data came from immunoSEQ multiplex PCR; TCRdb stores just in-frame clones and leaves some out. That table gives V, J and clone size, and the DNA gave D and trimming. This sample carries under 100,000 clones, about 84% of them seen once, and the ten largest clones take 20% to 25%. Material for sequencing was peripheral blood. The genes are TRBV7-8 and TRBJ1-5; D possibly corresponds to TRBD1 (5 bases). The sequence came from a man older than 75 with active or convalescent COVID-19. The CDR3 bases are TGTGCCAGCAGCTTAGCTGGTTCGGGGGGCAATCAGCCCCAGCATTTT. This translates into CASSLAGSGGNQPQHF.